This T cell receptor (beta chain) was recorded in a study of blood T cell repertoires in COVID-19. For the study at large: Sites in the United States, Italy and Spain provided acute and convalescent COVID-19 samples. Sources were T cells, B-cell-depleted T cells, or PBMCs; the material itself was cDNA or gDNA.

Authors' analysis steps: By means of reference gene primer amplification, nucleated cell counts were estimated. Clones were sequenced by immunoSEQ multiplex PCR, and TCRdb holds only the in-frame ones, with some missing. V and J calls and clone size follow that table, whereas D and trimming were derived from the DNA. The sample records around 250,000 clones, roughly 82% being singletons. Comments on this clone: One end of the junction fails to match germline, which may point to a read error.

One Seattle source followed patients from active infection through their disease course. The CDR3 spans 13 residues. The germline CDR1 and CDR2 sequences are MRHNA and SNTAGT. The sequencing sample was made of peripheral blood. The receptor comes from an elderly woman with COVID-19, enrolled during active disease. The chain couples TRBV6-4 to TRBJ1-1; D is possibly TRBD1 (5 bases). The CDR3 region is CASSESGNSEAFF. CDR3 coding DNA: TGTGCCAGCAGTGAGTCAGGGAACAGTGAAGCTTTCTTT.